This T cell receptor (beta chain) was profiled in a study of cytomegalovirus exposure and HLA in healthy donors. Primers: 60 Vbeta forward and 13 Jbeta reverse. Only in-frame clones appear in the TCRdb table, and some are missing; sequencing was by immunoSEQ multiplex PCR. The sample has 110,000 to 150,000 clones, around 80% seen once. Trimming cost V 5 bases and J 8 bases, with 15 bases left between them. The germline V gene encodes CDR1 SEHNR and CDR2 FQNEAQ (reference sequence). The CDR3 is 14 residues long. Each of the donors was a healthy bone marrow donor. This clone was observed a few times. The gene calls are TRBV7-9 and TRBJ1-4; D remains unclear. Sequencing was performed on PBMCs. The sequence was obtained from a female donor in good health and CMV-seronegative. CDR3 sequence: CASSIGRGIEKLFF. Written as DNA, the CDR3 is TGTGCCAGCAGCATAGGGAGAGGGATCGAAAAACTGTTTTTT.